This T cell receptor (beta chain) is drawn from a study of graft-versus-host responses after intestinal transplantation. Overall study context: Recipients received multivisceral, liver-intestinal, or isolated intestinal transplants. Tacrolimus plus steroids were given to all recipients for 2 to 4 years, preceded by anti-thymocyte globulin induction.

A note on this clone: Antigen specificity is unknown.

Data came from immunoSEQ multiplex PCR; TCRdb stores just in-frame clones and leaves some out. In the table there are 70,000 to 95,000 clones, 85% to 90% of which are singletons. Whole-study results and caveats: The highest levels of circulating GvH clones went along with early declines in HvG clones after transplant. Recipient bone marrow held GvH clones, some seen earlier in ileum or blood.

The sequences come from unstimulated CD4+ T cells sorted from spleen or lymph node cells, collected before intestinal transplant. The origin of this receptor is a human donor who received an intestinal transplant.

The CDR3 spells CASSLISGSGYNEQFF. The CDR3 nucleotides read TGTGCCAGCAGCTTAATCAGCGGTTCCGGTTACAATGAGCAGTTCTTC. This sequence joins TRBV11-2 and TRBJ2-1; maybe TRBD2 (5 bases). The CDR3 covers 16 residues. V was trimmed by 2 bases and J by 4 bases, leaving 15 bases between them. Germline lookup yields CDR1 SGHAT and CDR2 FQNNGV.